These 21 T cell receptor beta chains originate from one sample sequenced in a study of T cell responses to AZD1222 COVID-19 vaccine. Sequencing was performed with immunoSEQ multiplex PCR; in TCRdb, only in-frame clones are kept and a portion is missing. The data show about 180,000 clones, over 75% seen once. Sequenced material: peripheral blood, taken on day 0 of AZD1222 vaccination. Receptors originate from an adult in good health.

V is TRBV25-1 and J is TRBJ2-7, with 9 bases fitting TRBD1. CDR1 is MGHDK, CDR2 SYGVNS, per germline. The CDR3 covers 14 residues. J lost 7 bases, V lost 3 bases, and 7 bases had no gene match. For the CDR3, the DNA is TGTGCCAGCAGTGACACAGGGGGCTCGTGGGAGCAGTACTTC. Its protein is CASSDTGGSWEQYF.

The rearrangement links TRBV27 to TRBJ1-6; 10 nucleotides agree with TRBD1. Losses at the gene ends were 5 bases for V and 4 bases for J; bases not matched to a gene: 8. Germline V gene sequence: CDR1 MNHEY, CDR2 SMNVEV (reference sequence). The CDR3 extends over 17 amino acids. CDR3 bases: TGTGCCAGCAGTACCCGACAGGGGGCGGGATATAATTCACCCCTCCACTTT. This sequence encodes CASSTRQGAGYNSPLHF.

The J gene is TRBJ1-2, the V gene TRBV29-1; 7 bases are shared with TRBD1. CDR1 and CDR2 from the germline V gene are SQVTM and ANQGSEA. V dropped 7 bases and J dropped 6; count of bases not matched to a gene: 8. The CDR3 has 12 residues. CDR3 loop: CSGSGTANGYTF. The CDR3 region has the DNA TGCAGCGGTTCCGGGACAGCGAATGGCTACACCTTC.

This clone has only one observation. This chain links TRBV9 with TRBJ2-2; D is unresolved. The CDR3 is 13 residues long. CDR1 SGDLS and CDR2 YYNGEE come from the germline V gene. Trimming shortened V by 3 bases and J by 3 bases, and 6 bases separated the two germline ends. CDR3 sequence (DNA): TGTGCCAGCAGCGCTATACACACCGGGGAGCTGTTTTTT. Its translation is CASSAIHTGELFF.

This chain uses TRBV4-1 with TRBJ1-4; D perhaps matches TRBD1 (5 bases). The ends were cut back, 1 base at V and 4 bases at J, with 16 bases in the middle. In germline, CDR1 is MGHRA, CDR2 YSYEKL. The length of the CDR3 is 17 residues. CDR3 DNA: TGCGCCAGCAGCCAAGTTTTTCCCCGGGGGATTAATGAAAAACTGTTTTTT. Its protein product is CASSQVFPRGINEKLFF.

The gene calls are TRBV3-1 (or the pseudogene TRBV3-2) and TRBJ1-4; no reliable D call. V lost 0 bases and J 8 bases, leaving 16 bases between the germline ends. CDR3 size: 16 residues. Germline values: CDR1 LGHDT, CDR2 YNNKEL (reference sequence). CDR3 region: CASSQDRSVWSEKLFF. The CDR3 bases are TGTGCCAGCAGCCAAGATCGGTCAGTTTGGTCCGAAAAACTGTTTTTT.

The sample holds one count of this clone. The chain links TRBV10-1 to TRBJ2-1, with a weak D call TRBD1 (5 bases). This CDR3 contains 16 residues. CDR1 is WNHNN, CDR2 SYGVQD, per germline (reference sequence). Deletions cut 6 bases from V and 0 bases from J, with 15 bases between. CDR3 sequence: CASSPDSASSYNEQFF. CDR3 sequence (DNA): TGCGCCAGCAGCCCAGACAGCGCGAGCTCCTACAATGAGCAGTTCTTC.

This chain uses TRBV9 with TRBJ2-1; D not certain. The CDR3 totals 14 residues. V lost 1 base and J 9 bases, leaving 14 bases between the germline ends. Germline loops: CDR1 SGDLS, CDR2 YYNGEE. The chain's CDR3 is CASSVYLGDREQFF. DNA for the CDR3: TGTGCCAGCAGCGTATATCTGGGTGACCGTGAGCAGTTCTTC.

J is TRBJ2-5 and V is TRBV5-1, with TRBD1 matching 7 bases. V was pared by 3 bases and J by 2 bases, with 7 bases of the junction left unmatched. Per the germline V gene, CDR1 is SGHRS and CDR2 is YFSETQ. The CDR3 has 15 amino acids. The CDR3 loop is CASSSRDSPQETQYF. For the CDR3, the DNA is TGCGCCAGCAGCTCCCGGGACAGCCCACAAGAGACCCAGTACTTC.

This sequence joins TRBV28 and TRBJ1-4; D unclear. Germline CDR1 MDHEN, CDR2 SYDVKM. The V end was cut by 3 bases, the J end by 7 bases, with 18 bases between. This CDR3 comprises 16 residues. The CDR3 nucleotides read TGTGCCAGCAGTTTGGGCTGGTCGGGGATCGGTGAAAAACTGTTTTTT. Amino acid sequence: CASSLGWSGIGEKLFF.

The chain couples TRBV9 to TRBJ1-2; the match to TRBD1 covers 7 bases. Germline CDR1 is SGDLS and CDR2 is YYNGEE. The CDR3 covers 15 residues. V dropped 3 bases and J dropped 2; count of bases not matched to a gene: 7. In DNA form, the CDR3 reads TGTGCCAGCAGCGCAGCGGCAGGGGGGAACTATGGCTACACCTTC. This translates into CASSAAAGGNYGYTF.

The rearrangement joins TRBV5-5 to TRBJ1-2; TRBD1 agrees at 7 bases. Per germline, CDR1 SGHKS and CDR2 YYEKEE (reference sequence). Trimming at V came to 1 base and at J to 0 bases, leaving 6 bases not matched to a gene. The CDR3 has 16 amino acids. The CDR3 spells CASSLRDSDPNYGYTF. The DNA of the CDR3 is TGTGCCAGCAGCTTGAGGGACAGTGATCCTAACTATGGCTACACCTTC.

This chain links TRBV24-1 with TRBJ2-2; D is unclear. V shed 4 bases and J shed 6 bases, with 5 bases lying between them. This CDR3 has 12 residues. Germline CDR1 is KGHDR and CDR2 is SFDVKD. This chain's CDR3 is CATSDPSGELFF. In DNA, the CDR3 is TGTGCCACCAGTGACCCGTCCGGGGAGCTGTTTTTT.

The CDR3 loop is CASSLAGADTQYF. CDR3 DNA sequence: TGTGCCAGCAGCTTAGCAGGCGCAGATACGCAGTATTTT. This chain connects TRBV7-8 to TRBJ2-3; no firm D call. This CDR3 has 13 amino acids. CDR1 and CDR2 from the germline V gene are SGHVS and FQNEAQ. Trimming removed 0 bases at V and 4 bases at J, with 5 bases between.

The chain employs TRBV4-3 and TRBJ2-5; D tentatively reads TRBD1 or TRBD2 (6 bases each). Germline V gene sequence: CDR1 LGHNA, CDR2 YSLEER. Trimming shortened V by 4 bases and J by 2 bases, and 17 bases separated the two germline ends. This CDR3 has 16 amino acids. The CDR3, as DNA: TGCGCCAGCAGCCCAGGGGACTTTCTACAACAAGAGACCCAGTACTTC. Protein product: CASSPGDFLQQETQYF.

The chain has TRBV9 and TRBJ2-7; D remains unclear. Germline V lookup: CDR1 SGDLS, CDR2 YYNGEE. Trimming took 0 bases from V and 1 from J, leaving 11 bases between them. The CDR3 sequence is 15 residues long. CDR3 nucleotides: TGTGCCAGCAGCGTAGCCCCAGGAAGATCCTACGAGCAGTACTTC. This translates into CASSVAPGRSYEQYF.

V and J are TRBV27 and TRBJ2-1, with 9 nucleotides matching TRBD1. The V and J ends lost 5 bases and 9 bases, in that order; junction bases with no gene match: 8. The V gene's germline CDR1 is MNHEY and CDR2 SMNVEV (reference sequence). The CDR3 is 14 residues long. The CDR3 reads CASSGTGLSGEQFF. For the CDR3, the DNA is TGTGCCAGCAGTGGGACAGGGCTTTCCGGTGAGCAGTTCTTC.

V gene TRBV4-1 combines with J gene TRBJ1-5; D call uncertain. With 4 bases removed from V and 7 bases from J, the gap between germline ends came to 20 bases. This CDR3 is built from 16 residues. The V gene's germline CDR1 is MGHRA and CDR2 YSYEKL. CDR3 nucleotides: TGCGCCAGCAGCCGAGAACCGGGGTTAGTTTGGCAGCCCCAGCATTTT. Its protein product is CASSREPGLVWQPQHF.

The CDR3 is CATSTDRGAYEQYF. The CDR3 bases are TGTGCCACCAGCACCGACAGGGGCGCCTACGAGCAGTACTTC. V usage is TRBV15 and J usage is TRBJ2-7; TRBD1 matches 8 bases. This CDR3 spans 14 amino acids. J was trimmed by 2 bases and V by 4 bases; bases with no gene match: 4. Germline CDR1 LNHNV, CDR2 YYDKDF (reference sequence).

In its sample, this clone was seen once. The chain uses TRBV28 and TRBJ2-5, with D unresolved. The V gene lost 4 bases and the J gene lost 9 bases, with 9 bases spanning the gap. The CDR3 runs to 11 residues. Germline values: CDR1 MDHEN, CDR2 SYDVKM. The CDR3 loop is CASSYSLAQYF. The CDR3 DNA reads TGTGCCAGCAGTTACTCGTTGGCCCAGTACTTC.

The V call is TRBV20-1, the J call TRBJ1-2, with no clear D. The CDR3 sequence is 11 residues long. Trimming stripped 6 bases from V and 3 bases from J, with 8 bases between. Germline V CDR1 and CDR2: DFQATT, SNEGSKA (reference sequence). This CDR3 reads CSALMDYGYTF. The CDR3 nucleotides are TGCAGTGCCCTTATGGACTATGGCTACACCTTC.